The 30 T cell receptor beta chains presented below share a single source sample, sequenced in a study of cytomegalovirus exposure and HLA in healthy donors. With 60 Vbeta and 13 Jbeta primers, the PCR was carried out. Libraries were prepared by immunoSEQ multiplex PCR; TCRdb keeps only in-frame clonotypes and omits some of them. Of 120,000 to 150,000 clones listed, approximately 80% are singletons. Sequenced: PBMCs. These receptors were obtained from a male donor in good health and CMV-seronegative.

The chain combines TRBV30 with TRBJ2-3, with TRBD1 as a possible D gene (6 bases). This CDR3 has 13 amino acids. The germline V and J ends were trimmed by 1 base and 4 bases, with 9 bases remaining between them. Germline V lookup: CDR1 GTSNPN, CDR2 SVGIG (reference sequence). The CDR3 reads CAWSGGGADTQYF. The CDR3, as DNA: TGTGCCTGGAGTGGAGGGGGTGCAGATACGCAGTATTTT.

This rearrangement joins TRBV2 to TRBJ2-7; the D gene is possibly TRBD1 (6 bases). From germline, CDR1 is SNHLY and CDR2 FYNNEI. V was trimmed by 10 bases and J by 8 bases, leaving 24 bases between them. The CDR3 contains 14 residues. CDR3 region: CATTLGDTTTKQYF. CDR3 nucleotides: TGTGCCACCACCTTAGGGGACACCACAACGAAGCAGTACTTC.

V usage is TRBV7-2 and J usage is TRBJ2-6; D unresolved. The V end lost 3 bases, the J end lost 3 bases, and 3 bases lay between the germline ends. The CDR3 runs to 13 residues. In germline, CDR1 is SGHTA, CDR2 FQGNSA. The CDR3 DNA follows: TGTGCCAGCAGCTTCTTTGGGGCCAACGTCCTGACTTTC. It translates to CASSFFGANVLTF.

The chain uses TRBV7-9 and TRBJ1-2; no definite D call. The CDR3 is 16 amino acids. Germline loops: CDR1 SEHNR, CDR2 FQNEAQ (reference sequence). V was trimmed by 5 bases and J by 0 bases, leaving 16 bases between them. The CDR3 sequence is CASSPLNQASNYGYTF. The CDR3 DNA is TGTGCCAGCAGCCCCCTTAATCAGGCTTCTAACTATGGCTACACCTTC.

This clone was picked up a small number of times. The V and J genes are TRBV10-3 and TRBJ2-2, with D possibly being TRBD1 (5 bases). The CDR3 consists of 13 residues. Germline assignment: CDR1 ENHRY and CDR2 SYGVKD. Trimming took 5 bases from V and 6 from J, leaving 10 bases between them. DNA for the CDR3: TGTGCCATCAGTCCCGACAGCGCCGGGGAGCTGTTTTTT. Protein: CAISPDSAGELFF.

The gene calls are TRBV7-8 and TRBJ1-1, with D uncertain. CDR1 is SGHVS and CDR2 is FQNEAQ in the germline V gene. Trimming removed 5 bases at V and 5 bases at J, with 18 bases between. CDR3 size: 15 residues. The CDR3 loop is CASSRSGVTGTEAFF. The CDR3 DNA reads TGTGCCAGCAGCCGAAGTGGGGTGACGGGGACTGAAGCTTTCTTT.

CDR3 amino acids: CASSQRTGGNTGELFF. DNA for the CDR3: TGCGCCAGCAGCCAACGGACAGGGGGTAACACCGGGGAGCTGTTTTTT. The V and J genes are TRBV4-3 and TRBJ2-2, with 10 bases fitting TRBD1. This CDR3 is built from 16 residues. V shed 2 bases and J 2 bases; nucleotides not matched to a gene: 2. The germline V gene encodes CDR1 LGHNA and CDR2 YSLEER.

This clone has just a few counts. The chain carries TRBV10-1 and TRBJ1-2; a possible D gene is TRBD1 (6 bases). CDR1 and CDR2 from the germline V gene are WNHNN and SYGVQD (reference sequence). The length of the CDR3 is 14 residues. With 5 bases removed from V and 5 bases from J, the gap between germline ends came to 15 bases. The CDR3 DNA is TGCGCCAGCAGTCTCGACAGGTCCCCTTATGGCTACACCTTC. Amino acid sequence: CASSLDRSPYGYTF.

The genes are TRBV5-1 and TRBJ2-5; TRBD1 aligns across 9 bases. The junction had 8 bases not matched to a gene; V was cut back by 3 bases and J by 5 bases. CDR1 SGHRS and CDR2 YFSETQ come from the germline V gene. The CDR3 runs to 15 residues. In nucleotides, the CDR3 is TGCGCCAGCAGCTCCCACGACAGGGGGGGGGAGACCCAGTACTTC. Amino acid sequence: CASSSHDRGGETQYF.

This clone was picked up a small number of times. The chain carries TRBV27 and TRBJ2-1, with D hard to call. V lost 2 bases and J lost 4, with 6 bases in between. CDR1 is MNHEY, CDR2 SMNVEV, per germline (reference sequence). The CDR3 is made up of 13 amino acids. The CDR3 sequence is CASSLPQYNEQFF. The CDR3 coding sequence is TGTGCCAGCAGTTTACCCCAATACAATGAGCAGTTCTTC.

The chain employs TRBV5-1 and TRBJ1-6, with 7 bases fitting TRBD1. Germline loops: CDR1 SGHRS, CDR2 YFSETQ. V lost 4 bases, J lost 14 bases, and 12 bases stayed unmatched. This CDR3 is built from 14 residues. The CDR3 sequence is CASSHRDSGVALHF. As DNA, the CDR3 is TGCGCCAGCAGCCACCGGGACAGTGGTGTGGCCCTCCACTTT. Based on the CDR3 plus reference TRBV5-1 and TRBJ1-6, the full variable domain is KAGVTQTPRYLIKTRGQQVTLSCSPISGHRSVSWYQQTPGQGLQFLFEYFSETQRNKGNFPGRFSGRQFSNSRSEMNVSTLELGDSALYLCASSHRDSGVALHFGNGTRLTVT.

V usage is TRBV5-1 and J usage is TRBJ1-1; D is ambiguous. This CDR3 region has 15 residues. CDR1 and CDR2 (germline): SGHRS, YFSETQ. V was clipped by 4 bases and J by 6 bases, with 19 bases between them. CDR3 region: CASSLEELGRAEAFF. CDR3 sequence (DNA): TGCGCCAGCAGCCTGGAGGAGTTGGGGAGGGCTGAAGCTTTCTTT.

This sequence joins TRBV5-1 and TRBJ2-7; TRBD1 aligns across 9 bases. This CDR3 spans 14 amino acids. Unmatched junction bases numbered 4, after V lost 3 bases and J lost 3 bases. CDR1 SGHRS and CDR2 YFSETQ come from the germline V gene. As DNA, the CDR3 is TGCGCCAGCAGCTGGGGACAGGGCCGCTACGAGCAGTACTTC. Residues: CASSWGQGRYEQYF.

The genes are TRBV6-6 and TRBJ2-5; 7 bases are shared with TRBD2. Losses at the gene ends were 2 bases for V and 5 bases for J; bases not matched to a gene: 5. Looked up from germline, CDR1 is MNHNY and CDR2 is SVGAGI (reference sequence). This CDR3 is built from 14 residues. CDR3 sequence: CASSYTAGVETQYF. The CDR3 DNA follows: TGTGCCAGCAGTTACACTGCGGGGGTGGAGACCCAGTACTTC.

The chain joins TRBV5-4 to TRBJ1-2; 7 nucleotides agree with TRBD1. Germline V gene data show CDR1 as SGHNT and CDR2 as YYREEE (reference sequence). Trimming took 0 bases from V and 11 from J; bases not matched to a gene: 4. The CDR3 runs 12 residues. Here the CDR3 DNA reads TGTGCCAGCAGCTTGGATAGGACAGGATACACCTTC. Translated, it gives CASSLDRTGYTF.

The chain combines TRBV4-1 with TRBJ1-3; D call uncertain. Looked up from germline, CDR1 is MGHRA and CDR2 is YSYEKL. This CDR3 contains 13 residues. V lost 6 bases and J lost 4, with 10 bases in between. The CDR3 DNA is TGCGCCAGCAGGGCAATCTTAGGAAACACCATATATTTT. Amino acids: CASRAILGNTIYF.

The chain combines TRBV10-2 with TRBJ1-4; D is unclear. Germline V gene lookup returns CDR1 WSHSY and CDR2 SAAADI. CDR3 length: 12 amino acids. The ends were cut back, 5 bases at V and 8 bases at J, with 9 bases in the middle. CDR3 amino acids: CASSIRGEKLFF. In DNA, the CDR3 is TGCGCCAGCAGTATCCGAGGGGAAAAACTGTTTTTT.

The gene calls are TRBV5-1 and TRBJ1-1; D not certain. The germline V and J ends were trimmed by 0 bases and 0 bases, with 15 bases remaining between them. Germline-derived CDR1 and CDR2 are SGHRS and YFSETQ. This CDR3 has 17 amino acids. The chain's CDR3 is CASSLGSARRMNTEAFF. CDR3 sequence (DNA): TGCGCCAGCAGCTTGGGGAGCGCCCGAAGAATGAACACTGAAGCTTTCTTT.

In DNA form, the CDR3 reads TGTGCCTGGACCAGTTCCGGGACAGCTCAGTTCTTC. Amino acid sequence: CAWTSSGTAQFF. V gene TRBV30 combines with J gene TRBJ2-1; 7 bases fit TRBD1. The length of the CDR3 is 12 residues. Germline trimming cut 4 bases from V and 13 bases from J; bases unmatched to any gene: 10. From germline, CDR1 is GTSNPN and CDR2 SVGIG (reference sequence). The variable domain in full, completed from reference TRBV30 and TRBJ2-1, reads SQTIHQWPATLVQPVGSPLSLECTVEGTSNPNLYWYRQAAGRGLQLLFYSVGIGQISSEVPQNLSASRPQDRQFILSSKKLLLSDSGFYLCAWTSSGTAQFFGPGTRLTVL.

CDR3 sequence (DNA): TGTGCCAGCTCACCTTCCCAGGGCACAGATACGCAGTATTTT. Translated, it gives CASSPSQGTDTQYF. The chain couples TRBV18 to TRBJ2-3, with unresolved D. V was shortened by 3 bases and J by 1 base, with 8 bases between the two germline ends. Germline assignment: CDR1 KGHSH and CDR2 LQKENI. This CDR3 contains 14 residues.

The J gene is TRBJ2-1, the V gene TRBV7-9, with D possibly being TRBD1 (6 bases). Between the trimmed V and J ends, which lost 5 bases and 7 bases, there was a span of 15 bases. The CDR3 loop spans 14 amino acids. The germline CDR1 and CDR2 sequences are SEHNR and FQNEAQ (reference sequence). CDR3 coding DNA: TGTGCCAGCAGCCCCCGACAGGTATTGAATGAGCAGTTCTTC. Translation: CASSPRQVLNEQFF.

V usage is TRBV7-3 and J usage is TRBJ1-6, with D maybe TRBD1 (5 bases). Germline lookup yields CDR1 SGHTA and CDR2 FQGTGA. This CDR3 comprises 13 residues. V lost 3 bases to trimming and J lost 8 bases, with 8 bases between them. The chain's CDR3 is CASSFGGDSPLHF. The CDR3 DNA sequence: TGTGCCAGCAGCTTCGGGGGGGATTCACCCCTCCACTTT.

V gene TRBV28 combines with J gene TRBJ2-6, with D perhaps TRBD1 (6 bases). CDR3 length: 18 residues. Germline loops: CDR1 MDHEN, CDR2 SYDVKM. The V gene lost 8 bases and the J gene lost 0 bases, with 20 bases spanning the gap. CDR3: CASATRDTNPSGANVLTF. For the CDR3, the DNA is TGTGCCAGCGCAACCCGGGACACCAACCCCTCTGGGGCCAACGTCCTGACTTTC.

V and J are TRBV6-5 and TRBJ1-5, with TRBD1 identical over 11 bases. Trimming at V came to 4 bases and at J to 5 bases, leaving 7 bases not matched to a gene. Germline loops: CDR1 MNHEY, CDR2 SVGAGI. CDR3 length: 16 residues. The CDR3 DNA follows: TGTGCCAGCAGTTCACGGACAGGGGGCGGATATCAGCCCCAGCATTTT. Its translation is CASSSRTGGGYQPQHF.

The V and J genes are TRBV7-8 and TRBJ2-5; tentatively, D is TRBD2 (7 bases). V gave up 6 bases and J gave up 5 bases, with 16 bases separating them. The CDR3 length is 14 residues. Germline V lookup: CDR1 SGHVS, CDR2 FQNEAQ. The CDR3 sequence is CASRLGGPTETQYF. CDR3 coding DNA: TGTGCCAGCAGACTCGGGGGGCCGACCGAGACCCAGTACTTC.

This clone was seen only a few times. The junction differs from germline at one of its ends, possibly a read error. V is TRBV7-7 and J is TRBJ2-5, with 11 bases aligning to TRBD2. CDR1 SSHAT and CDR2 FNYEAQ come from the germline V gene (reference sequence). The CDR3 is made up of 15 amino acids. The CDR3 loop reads CASSISSGGRETQYF. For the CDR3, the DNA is TGTGCTAGCAGCATCTCTAGCGGGGGGCGGGAGACCCAGTACTTC. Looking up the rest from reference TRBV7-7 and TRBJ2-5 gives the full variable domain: GAGVSQSPRYKVTKRGQDVTLRCDPISSHATLYWYQQALGQGPEFLTYFNYEAQPDKSGLPSDRFSAERPEGSISTLTIQRTEQRDSAMYRCASSISSGGRETQYFGPGTRLLVL.

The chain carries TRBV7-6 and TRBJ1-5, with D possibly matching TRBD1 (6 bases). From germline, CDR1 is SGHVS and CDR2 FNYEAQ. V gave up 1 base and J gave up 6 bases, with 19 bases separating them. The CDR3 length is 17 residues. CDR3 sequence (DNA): TGTGCCAGCAGCTTAGGGCCCCCAGGGGTTTCAGGTCAGCCCCAGCATTTT. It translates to CASSLGPPGVSGQPQHF. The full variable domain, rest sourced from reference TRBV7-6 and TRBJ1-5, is GAGVSQSPRYKVTKRGQDVALRCDPISGHVSLYWYRQALGQGPEFLTYFNYEAQQDKSGLPNDRFSAERPEGSISTLTIQRTEQRDSAMYRCASSLGPPGVSGQPQHFGDGTRLSIL.

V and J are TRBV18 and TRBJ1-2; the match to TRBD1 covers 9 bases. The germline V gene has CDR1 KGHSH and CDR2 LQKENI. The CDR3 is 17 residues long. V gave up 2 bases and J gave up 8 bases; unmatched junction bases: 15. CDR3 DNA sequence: TGTGCCAGCTCACCATTTCACCCGGGACAGGGACTTGGAGGCTACACCTTC. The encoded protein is CASSPFHPGQGLGGYTF.

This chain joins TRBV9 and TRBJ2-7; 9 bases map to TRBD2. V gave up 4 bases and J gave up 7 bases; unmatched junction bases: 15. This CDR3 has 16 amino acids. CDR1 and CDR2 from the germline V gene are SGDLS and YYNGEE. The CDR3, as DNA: TGTGCCAGCAGCCCCCCACTGCGCGGGGGGGCAGAGGAGCAGTACTTC. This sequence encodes CASSPPLRGGAEEQYF. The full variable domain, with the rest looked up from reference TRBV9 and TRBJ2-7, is DSGVTQTPKHLITATGQRVTLRCSPRSGDLSVYWYQQSLDQGLQFLIQYYNGEERAKGNILERFSAQQFPDLHSELNLSSLELGDSALYFCASSPPLRGGAEEQYFGPGTRLTVT.

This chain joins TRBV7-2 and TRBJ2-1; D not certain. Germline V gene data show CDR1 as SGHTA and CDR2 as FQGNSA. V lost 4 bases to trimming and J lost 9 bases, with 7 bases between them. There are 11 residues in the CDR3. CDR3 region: CASSSRPEQFF. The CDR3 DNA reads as TGTGCCAGCAGCTCCAGGCCTGAGCAGTTCTTC.